These 12 T cell receptor beta chains were all obtained from the same sample, sequenced in a study of molecular identifiers for immune sequencing clone quantification. TCRdb reprocessed the PCR reads with MiXCR, giving one entry per CDR3 protein. The sample includes about 320,000 distinct CDR3 sequences, 20% to 25% of them seen just once. The sequenced material came from naive CD8+ T cells from blood, with Jurkat cell RNA spiked in. Indicated subset: FACS-sorted CD8+CD4-CCR7+CD45RA+ naive T cells. These receptor sequences come from a human donor in good health. Some libraries in this study had Jurkat cell RNA spiked in.

This clonotype was recorded many times. The rearrangement joins TRBV4-2 to TRBJ2-3; D not resolved. Germline V lookup: CDR1 LGHNA, CDR2 YNFKEQ. The CDR3 sequence is 13 residues long. The ends were cut back, 0 bases at V and 6 bases at J, with 7 bases in the middle. CDR3 sequence: CASSQELADTQYF. The CDR3 region has the DNA TGTGCCAGCAGCCAAGAATTGGCCGATACGCAGTATTTT.

This clonotype was seen repeatedly, ten times or more. The genes are TRBV5-1 and TRBJ2-3; no firm D call. CDR1 and CDR2 from the germline V gene are SGHRS and YFSETQ. The CDR3 has 15 amino acids. Trimming took off 4 bases at V and 0 bases at J, with 12 bases between the two ends. The CDR3 DNA follows: TGCGCCAGCAGCGAGGTATCGACTAGCACAGATACGCAGTATTTT. This codes for CASSEVSTSTDTQYF. Full variable domain (rest looked up from reference TRBV5-1 and TRBJ2-3): KAGVTQTPRYLIKTRGQQVTLSCSPISGHRSVSWYQQTPGQGLQFLFEYFSETQRNKGNFPGRFSGRQFSNSRSEMNVSTLELGDSALYLCASSEVSTSTDTQYFGPGTRLTVL.

A few counts support this clonotype. CDR3 nucleotides: TGTGCCAGCAGCTTACCGCGGGGGGGCCTGCCGACCCAGTACTTC. This codes for CASSLPRGGLPTQYF. The gene calls are TRBV7-8 and TRBJ2-5; 9 positions match TRBD2. The CDR3 covers 15 residues. The V and J ends lost 2 bases and 7 bases, in that order; junction bases with no gene match: 8. The germline CDR1 and CDR2 sequences are SGHVS and FQNEAQ.

A word on this clonotype: This sequence may be a read error, since a much larger clone differs from it by one base. The chain couples TRBV7-9 to TRBJ2-3; D might be TRBD2 (5 bases). The germline CDR1 and CDR2 sequences are SEHNR and FQNEAQ (reference sequence). V was pared by 8 bases and J by 0 bases, with 18 bases between. The CDR3 runs to 16 residues. The CDR3 loop reads CASGGQAGSSTDTQYF. CDR3 DNA: TGTGCCAGCGGCGGGCAAGCTGGGAGTAGCACAGATACGCAGTATTTT. Filled out from reference TRBV7-9 and TRBJ2-3, the complete variable domain reads DTGVSQNPRHKITKRGQNVTFRCDPISEHNRLYWYRQTLGQGPEFLTYFQNEAQLEKSRLLSDRFSAERPKGSFSTLEIQRTEQGDSAMYLCASGGQAGSSTDTQYFGPGTRLTVL.

This clonotype was recorded at least ten times. CDR3 amino acids: CSARDSGTGLNTEAFF. DNA for the CDR3: TGCAGTGCTAGAGATTCAGGGACAGGGTTGAACACTGAAGCTTTCTTT. This chain links TRBV20-1 with TRBJ1-1; 9 bases line up with TRBD1. Germline lookup yields CDR1 DFQATT and CDR2 SNEGSKA (reference sequence). J was trimmed by 0 bases and V by 0 bases; bases with no gene match: 5. CDR3 length: 16 residues.

There are many counts of this clonotype. The genes are TRBV7-9 and TRBJ2-5; TRBD2 aligns across 7 bases. Germline V gene data show CDR1 as SEHNR and CDR2 as FQNEAQ (reference sequence). Trimming at V came to 5 bases and at J to 1 base, leaving 4 bases not matched to a gene. The CDR3 totals 14 residues. The CDR3 region is CASSPGGFQETQYF. DNA for the CDR3: TGTGCCAGCAGCCCCGGGGGGTTCCAAGAGACCCAGTACTTC. Filled out from reference TRBV7-9 and TRBJ2-5, the complete variable domain reads DTGVSQNPRHKITKRGQNVTFRCDPISEHNRLYWYRQTLGQGPEFLTYFQNEAQLEKSRLLSDRFSAERPKGSFSTLEIQRTEQGDSAMYLCASSPGGFQETQYFGPGTRLLVL.

This clonotype was picked up many times. V and J are TRBV9 and TRBJ1-6; 8 nucleotides line up with TRBD1. V lost 3 bases to trimming and J lost 0 bases; unmatched junction nucleotides: 5. CDR3 length: 17 residues. Germline V gene sequence: CDR1 SGDLS, CDR2 YYNGEE. The CDR3 DNA reads TGTGCCAGCAGCGGACAGGGGACGTACTCCTATAATTCACCCCTCCACTTT. It specifies CASSGQGTYSYNSPLHF.

This clonotype was detected many times. The rearrangement uses TRBV5-6 and TRBJ1-2; D possibly corresponds to TRBD1 (6 bases). V lost 2 bases and J 4 bases, leaving 21 bases between the germline ends. The CDR3 spans 17 residues. Germline V gene lookup returns CDR1 SGHDT and CDR2 YYEEEE. CDR3: CASSFSYGTTSTYGYTF. The CDR3 coding sequence is TGTGCCAGCAGCTTTTCCTACGGGACAACGAGTACCTATGGCTACACCTTC.

This clonotype was detected many times. This chain connects TRBV29-1 to TRBJ2-5, with D perhaps being TRBD1 or TRBD2 (6 bases each). Germline-derived CDR1 and CDR2 are SQVTM and ANQGSEA. Trimming removed 3 bases at V and 4 bases at J, with 9 bases between. The length of the CDR3 is 12 residues. In DNA form, the CDR3 reads TGCAGCGTTGAGGGGGGCTCAGAGACCCAGTACTTC. This encodes CSVEGGSETQYF. Using reference TRBV29-1 and TRBJ2-5 for the parts outside the CDR3, the full variable domain is SAVISQKPSRDICQRGTSLTIQCQVDSQVTMMFWYRQQPGQSLTLIATANQGSEATYESGFVIDKFPISRPNLTFSTLTVSNMSPEDSSIYLCSVEGGSETQYFGPGTRLLVL.

This clonotype occurred a few times. This chain uses TRBV11-2 with TRBJ2-7; D gene unclear. The V gene's germline CDR1 is SGHAT and CDR2 FQNNGV. The CDR3 has 14 amino acids. Trimming removed 5 bases at V and 2 bases at J, with 13 bases between. As DNA, the CDR3 is TGTGCCAGCAGCCGCCTAGTCCGGCCCTACGAGCAGTACTTC. Translated: CASSRLVRPYEQYF.

This clonotype was seen at least ten times. The DNA for the CDR3 is TGTGCCAGCAGCCTTGGGACAGACCAAGACACTGAAGCTTTCTTT. Translation: CASSLGTDQDTEAFF. The chain combines TRBV14 with TRBJ1-1; 7 nucleotides line up with TRBD1. CDR1 is SGHDN, CDR2 FVKESK, per germline. CDR3 size: 15 residues. V lost 4 bases, J lost 3 bases, and 8 bases stayed unmatched.

There are many counts of this clonotype. V usage is TRBV4-3 and J usage is TRBJ2-7; the D is unclear. Germline V gene sequence: CDR1 LGHNA, CDR2 YSLEER. V was trimmed by 0 bases and J by 5 bases, leaving 14 bases between them. The length of the CDR3 is 15 residues. Here the CDR3 reads CASSQDIATMDEQYF. The DNA of the CDR3 is TGCGCCAGCAGCCAAGATATAGCCACCATGGACGAGCAGTACTTC.